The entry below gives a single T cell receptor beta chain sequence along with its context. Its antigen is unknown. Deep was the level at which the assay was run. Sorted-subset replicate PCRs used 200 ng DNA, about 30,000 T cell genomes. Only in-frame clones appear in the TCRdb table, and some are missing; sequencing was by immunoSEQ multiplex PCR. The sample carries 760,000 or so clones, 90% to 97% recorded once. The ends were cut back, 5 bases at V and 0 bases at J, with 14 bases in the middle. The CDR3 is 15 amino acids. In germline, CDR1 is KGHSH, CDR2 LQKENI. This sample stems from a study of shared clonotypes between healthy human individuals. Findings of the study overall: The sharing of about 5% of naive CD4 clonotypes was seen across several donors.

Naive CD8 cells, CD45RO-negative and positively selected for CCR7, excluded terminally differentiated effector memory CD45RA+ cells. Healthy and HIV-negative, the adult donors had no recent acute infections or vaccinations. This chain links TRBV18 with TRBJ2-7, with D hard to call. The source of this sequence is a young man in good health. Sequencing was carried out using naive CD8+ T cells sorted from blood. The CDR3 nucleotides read TGTGCCAGCTCATGGTCTCGCACCACCTCCTACGAGCAGTACTTC. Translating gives CASSWSRTTSYEQYF.